This T cell receptor (beta chain) was captured by sequencing in a study of prognosis after radiotherapy for stage I lung cancer. Study details: Distant metastases developed in a few patients after radiotherapy (median about seven months); roughly 15 showed no significant progression.

In its sample, this clonotype was seen many times. From genomic DNA, TCR beta CDR3 was amplified by two-round multiplex PCR. With primers specific to each TRBV and TRBJ gene, the first-round PCR was performed. From the multiplex PCR reads, TCRdb called clonotypes with MiXCR, one entry per CDR3 protein. The sample comprises over 45,000 distinct CDR3 sequences, about 30% of which are singletons, and approximately 8.3% rests with the top ten. The CDR3 length is 17 residues. Trimming took 3 bases from V and 7 from J; bases not matched to a gene: 15. Germline CDR1 SGDLS, CDR2 YYNGEE. The rearrangement links TRBV9 to TRBJ2-2; 7 nucleotides line up with TRBD2. The source is a donor older than 45 with non-small cell lung cancer. This sample comprised PBMCs, obtained before or after stereotactic body radiation therapy (not recorded which). CDR3 protein: CASSEKGRGSSGGELFF. The CDR3 bases are TGTGCCAGCAGCGAAAAGGGGCGGGGGAGCAGTGGCGGGGAGCTGTTTTTT.